This paragraph covers one T cell receptor (beta chain) sequence. V shed 0 bases, J shed 2 bases, and the junction held 7 bases outside the gene matches. CDR3 length equals 16 residues. Germline loops: CDR1 DFQATT, CDR2 SNEGSKA (reference sequence). The authors ran a second PCR of 7 to 11 cycles using a sample-barcoded 5' primer and a J-beta primer mix. A template-switch adaptor that had 12 random nucleotides put a tag on each cDNA molecule. A single record per CDR3 protein comes from TCRdb applying MiXCR to the 5' RACE reads. The table lists 700,000 or so distinct CDR3 sequences, approximately 40% of them singletons. This entry is derived from a study of blood T cells in healthy people across ages. Study-level background: Researchers report that template switching captured about one barcoded beta molecule per two T cells.

The sequencing sample was made of blood. This receptor was taken from a man of 80 years or more in good health. The gene calls are TRBV20-1 and TRBJ2-3, with 8 nucleotides matching TRBD1. The CDR3 region has the DNA TGCAGTGCTAGAGATACCCCAGGGGGCGTCACAGATACGCAGTATTTT. Amino acids: CSARDTPGGVTDTQYF.